This T cell receptor (beta chain) was captured in a study of control samples from healthy donors and cancer patients. Profiled with immunoSEQ multiplex PCR; TCRdb holds only in-frame clones, not every one. The data show around 20,000 clones, 75% to 90% seen once. This clone came up a few times. Per germline, CDR1 LNHDA and CDR2 SQIVND (reference sequence). V shed 6 bases and J shed 5 bases, with 10 bases lying between them. The CDR3 sequence is 13 residues long. V usage is TRBV19 and J usage is TRBJ2-2; D uncertain. This TCR was recovered from a man aged 55 to 70 with head and neck cancer. Material for sequencing was PBMCs. The CDR3 sequence: CASRKAGTGELFF. The CDR3 DNA reads as TGTGCCAGTAGAAAGGCCGGAACCGGGGAGCTGTTTTTT.